This TCR beta chain derives from a study of T cells in Graves' hyperthyroidism and ophthalmopathy. Study observations and caveats: Ophthalmopathy was predicted by the model a median of approximately 6 months ahead of onset.

Concerning this clonotype: Its specificity is unknown. Being one base from a much bigger clone, this may be a read error.

Regions amplified from RNA transcripts were the TCR beta CDR3 regions. First-round RT-PCR targeting the TCR CDR3 was performed with the HTBI primer set. TCRdb reanalysed the multiplex PCR reads using MiXCR and keeps one entry per CDR3 protein. This table holds over 700,000 distinct CDR3 sequences, around 20% found once. The study enrolled patients aged 18 to 65 with newly diagnosed hyperthyroidism of under 2 months' duration. Fresh peripheral blood, 7.5 to 10 ml, was the source of the PBMCs. Germline V lookup: CDR1 SGHRS, CDR2 YFSETQ. The CDR3 runs to 14 residues. V usage is TRBV5-1 and J usage is TRBJ1-1; D possibly corresponds to TRBD1 (5 bases). The TCR originated in a woman aged 50 to 65 with Graves' hyperthyroidism that later progressed to Graves' ophthalmopathy. Material: blood. The CDR3 protein is CASRFGGSETGAFF. Written as DNA, the CDR3 is TGCGCCAGCAGATTTGGGGGAAGTGAGACTGGAGCTTTCTTT.